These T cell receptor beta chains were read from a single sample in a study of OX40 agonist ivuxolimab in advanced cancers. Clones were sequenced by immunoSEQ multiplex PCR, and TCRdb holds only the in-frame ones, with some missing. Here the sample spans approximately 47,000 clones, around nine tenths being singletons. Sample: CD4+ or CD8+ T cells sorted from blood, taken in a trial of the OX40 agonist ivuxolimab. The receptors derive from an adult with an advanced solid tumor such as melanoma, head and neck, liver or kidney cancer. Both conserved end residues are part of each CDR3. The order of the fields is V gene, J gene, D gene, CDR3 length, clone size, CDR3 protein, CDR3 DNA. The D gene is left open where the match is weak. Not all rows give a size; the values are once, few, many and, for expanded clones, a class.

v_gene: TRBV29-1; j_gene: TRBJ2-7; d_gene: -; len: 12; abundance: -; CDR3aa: CSARRDSYEQYF; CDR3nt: TGCAGCGCCCGACGGGATTCCTACGAGCAGTACTTC
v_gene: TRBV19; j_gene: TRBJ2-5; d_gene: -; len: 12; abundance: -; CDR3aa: CASIKSRETQYF; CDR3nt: TGTGCCAGTATCAAATCAAGAGAGACCCAGTACTTC
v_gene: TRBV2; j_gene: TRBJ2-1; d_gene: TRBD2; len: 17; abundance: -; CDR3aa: CASSPGLAGGSYNEQFF; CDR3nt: TGTGCCAGCAGTCCTGGACTAGCGGGGGGATCCTACAATGAGCAGTTCTTC
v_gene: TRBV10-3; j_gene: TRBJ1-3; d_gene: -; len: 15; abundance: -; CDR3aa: CASGDGFSSGNTIYF; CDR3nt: TGTGCCAGCGGAGACGGGTTTAGCTCTGGAAACACCATATATTTT
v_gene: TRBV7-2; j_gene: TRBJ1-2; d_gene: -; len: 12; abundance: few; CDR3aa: CASSQSNYGYTF; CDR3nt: TGTGCCAGCAGTCAATCCAACTATGGCTACACCTTC
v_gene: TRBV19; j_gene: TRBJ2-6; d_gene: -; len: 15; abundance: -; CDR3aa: CASSTPGFGANVLTF; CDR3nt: TGTGCCAGTAGTACGCCAGGGTTTGGGGCCAACGTCCTGACTTTC
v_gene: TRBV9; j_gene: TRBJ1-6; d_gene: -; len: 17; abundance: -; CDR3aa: CASSVGYGGSYNSPLHF; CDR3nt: TGTGCCAGCAGCGTAGGGTACGGGGGCTCCTATAATTCACCCCTCCACTTT
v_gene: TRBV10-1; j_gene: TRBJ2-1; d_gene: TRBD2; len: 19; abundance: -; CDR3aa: CASSQPGTSGRKRYNEQFF; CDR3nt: TGCGCCAGCAGCCAGCCCGGGACTAGCGGGAGAAAGAGGTACAATGAGCAGTTCTTC
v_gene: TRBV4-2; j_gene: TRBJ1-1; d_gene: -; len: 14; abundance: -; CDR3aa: CASSPLTGNTEAFF; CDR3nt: TGTGCCAGCAGCCCCCTGACAGGGAACACTGAAGCTTTCTTT
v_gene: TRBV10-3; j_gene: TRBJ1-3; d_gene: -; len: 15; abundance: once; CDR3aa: CAISESGFSGNTIYF; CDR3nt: TGTGCCATCAGTGAGTCGGGGTTCTCTGGAAACACCATATATTTT
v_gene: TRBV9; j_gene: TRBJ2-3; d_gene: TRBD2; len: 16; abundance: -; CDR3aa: CASSKGLAGGSDTQYF; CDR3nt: TGTGCCAGCAGCAAGGGACTAGCGGGAGGGTCAGATACGCAGTATTTT
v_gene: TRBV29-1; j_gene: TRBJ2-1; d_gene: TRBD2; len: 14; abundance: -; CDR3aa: CSINGLAGVIEQFF; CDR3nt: TGCAGCATAAATGGACTAGCGGGAGTTATTGAGCAGTTCTTC
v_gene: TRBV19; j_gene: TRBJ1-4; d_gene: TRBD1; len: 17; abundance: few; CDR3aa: CASNQATGPWGRRELFF; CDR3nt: TGTGCCAGTAATCAAGCGACAGGGCCATGGGGAAGGCGGGAACTGTTTTTT
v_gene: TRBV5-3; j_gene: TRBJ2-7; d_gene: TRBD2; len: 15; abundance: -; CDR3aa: CARSLKLAEFYEQYF; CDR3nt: TGTGCCAGAAGCTTGAAACTAGCGGAGTTCTACGAGCAGTACTTC
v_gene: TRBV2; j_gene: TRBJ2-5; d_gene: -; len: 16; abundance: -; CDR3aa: CASQAGSARGEVTQYF; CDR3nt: TGTGCCAGCCAGGCAGGGAGTGCGAGAGGGGAAGTGACCCAGTACTTC
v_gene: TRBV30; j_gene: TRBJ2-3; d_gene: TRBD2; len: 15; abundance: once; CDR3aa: CAWSYQAGVSDTQYF; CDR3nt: TGTGCCTGGAGTTACCAAGCGGGAGTGTCAGATACGCAGTATTTT
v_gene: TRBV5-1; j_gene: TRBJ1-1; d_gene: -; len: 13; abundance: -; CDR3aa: CASGGLGNTEAFF; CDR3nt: TGCGCCAGCGGTGGTCTGGGGAACACTGAAGCTTTCTTT
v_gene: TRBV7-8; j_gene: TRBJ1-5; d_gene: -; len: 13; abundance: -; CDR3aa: CASSLIGGQPQHF; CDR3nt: TGTGCCAGCAGCTTAATTGGGGGCCAGCCCCAGCATTTT
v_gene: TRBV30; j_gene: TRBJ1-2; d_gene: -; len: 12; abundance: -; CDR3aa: CAWSNTLYGYTF; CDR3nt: TGTGCCTGGAGTAACACCCTATATGGCTACACCTTC
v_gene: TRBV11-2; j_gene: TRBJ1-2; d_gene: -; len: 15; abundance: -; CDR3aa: CASKSLAGTNYGYTF; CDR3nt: TGTGCCAGCAAAAGCTTAGCAGGGACTAACTATGGCTACACCTTC
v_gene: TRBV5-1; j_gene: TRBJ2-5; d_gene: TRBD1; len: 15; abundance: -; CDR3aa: CASMAGQGAQETQYF; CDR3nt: TGCGCCAGCATGGCGGGACAGGGGGCGCAAGAGACCCAGTACTTC
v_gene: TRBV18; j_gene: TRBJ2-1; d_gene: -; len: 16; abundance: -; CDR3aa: CASSPSLAGQTNEQFF; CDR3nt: TGTGCCAGCTCACCATCCCTAGCCGGACAGACCAATGAGCAGTTCTTC
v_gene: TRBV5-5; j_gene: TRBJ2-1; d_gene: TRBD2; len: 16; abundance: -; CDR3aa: CASSSRLAGGRSEQFF; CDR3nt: TGTGCCAGCAGCTCTCGACTAGCGGGGGGGCGGAGTGAGCAGTTCTTC
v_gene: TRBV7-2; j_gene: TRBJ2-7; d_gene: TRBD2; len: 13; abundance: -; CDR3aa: CATELAGTYEQYF; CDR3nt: TGTGCCACCGAACTAGCGGGAACCTACGAGCAGTACTTC
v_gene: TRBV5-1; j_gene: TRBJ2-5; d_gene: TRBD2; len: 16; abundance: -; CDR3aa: CASSLSSGGGKETQYF; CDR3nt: TGCGCCAGCAGCTTGTCTAGCGGGGGGGGAAAAGAGACCCAGTACTTC
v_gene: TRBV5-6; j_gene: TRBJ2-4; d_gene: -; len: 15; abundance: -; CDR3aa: CASSLVGAGENIQYF; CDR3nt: TGTGCCAGCAGCTTGGTGGGGGCGGGGGAAAACATTCAGTACTTC
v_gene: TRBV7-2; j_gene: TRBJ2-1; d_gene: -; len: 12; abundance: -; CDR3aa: CASSLNRNEQFF; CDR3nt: TGTGCCAGCAGCTTAAACCGCAATGAGCAGTTCTTC
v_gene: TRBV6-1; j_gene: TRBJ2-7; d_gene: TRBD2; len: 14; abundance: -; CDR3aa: CASNRREGPYEQYF; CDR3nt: TGTGCCAGCAACCGGCGGGAGGGCCCTTACGAGCAGTACTTC
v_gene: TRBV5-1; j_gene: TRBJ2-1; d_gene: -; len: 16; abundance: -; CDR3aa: CASSLVYGALYNEQFF; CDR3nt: TGCGCCAGCAGCTTGGTATACGGGGCACTATACAATGAGCAGTTCTTC
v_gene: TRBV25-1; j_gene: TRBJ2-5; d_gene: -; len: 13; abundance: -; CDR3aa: CASSEYIWETQYF; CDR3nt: TGTGCCAGCAGTGAATATATTTGGGAGACCCAGTACTTC
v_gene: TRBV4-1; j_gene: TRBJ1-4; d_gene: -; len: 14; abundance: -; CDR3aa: CASSPTGNYEKLFF; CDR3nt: TGCGCCAGCAGCCCCACAGGGAACTACGAAAAACTGTTTTTT
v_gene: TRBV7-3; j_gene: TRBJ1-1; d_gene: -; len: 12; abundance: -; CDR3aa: CASRLLQAEAFF; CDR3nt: TGTGCCAGCAGACTTCTCCAGGCTGAAGCTTTCTTT
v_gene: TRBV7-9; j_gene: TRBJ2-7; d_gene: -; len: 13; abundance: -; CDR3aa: CASSLVGREEQYF; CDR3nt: TGTGCCAGCAGCTTAGTCGGCAGAGAAGAGCAGTACTTC
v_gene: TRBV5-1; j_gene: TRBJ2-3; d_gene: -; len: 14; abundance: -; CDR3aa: CASQFGPETDTQYF; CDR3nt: TGCGCCAGTCAGTTTGGACCAGAGACAGATACGCAGTATTTT
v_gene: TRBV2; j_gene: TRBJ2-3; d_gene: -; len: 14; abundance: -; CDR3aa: CASSDTSSTDTQYF; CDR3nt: TGTGCCAGCAGTGACACTAGCTCCACAGATACGCAGTATTTT
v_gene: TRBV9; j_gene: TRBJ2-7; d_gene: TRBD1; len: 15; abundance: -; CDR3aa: CASSVEPGQGTEQYF; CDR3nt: TGTGCCAGCAGCGTAGAACCGGGACAGGGTACCGAGCAGTACTTC
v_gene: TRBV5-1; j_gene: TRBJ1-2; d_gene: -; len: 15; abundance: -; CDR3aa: CASSLAGGRNYGYTF; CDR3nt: TGCGCCAGCAGCTTGGCGGGGGGACGGAACTATGGCTACACCTTC
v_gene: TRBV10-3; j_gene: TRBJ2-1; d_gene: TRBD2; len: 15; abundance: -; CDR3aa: CAISFSGGADNEQFF; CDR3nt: TGTGCCATCAGCTTTAGCGGGGGGGCCGACAATGAGCAGTTCTTC
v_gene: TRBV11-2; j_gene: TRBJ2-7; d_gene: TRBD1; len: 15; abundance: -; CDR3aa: CASSLDRGQGLEQYF; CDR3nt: TGTGCCAGCAGCTTAGATCGGGGACAGGGTCTCGAGCAGTACTTC
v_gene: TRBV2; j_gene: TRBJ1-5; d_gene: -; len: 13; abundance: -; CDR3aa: CASSDGGSQPQHF; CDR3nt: TGTGCCAGCAGTGATGGGGGGTCCCAGCCCCAGCATTTT
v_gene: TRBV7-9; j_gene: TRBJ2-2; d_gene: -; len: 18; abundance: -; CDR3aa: CASSLDLGRDRSTGELFF; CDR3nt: TGTGCCAGCAGCTTAGATCTCGGGCGGGACAGATCCACCGGGGAGCTGTTTTTT
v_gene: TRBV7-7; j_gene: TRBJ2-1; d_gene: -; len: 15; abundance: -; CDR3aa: CASSPLSDYYNEQFF; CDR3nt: TGTGCCAGCAGCCCCTTGTCGGACTACTACAATGAGCAGTTCTTC
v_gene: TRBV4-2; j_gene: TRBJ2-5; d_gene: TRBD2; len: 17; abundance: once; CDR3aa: CASSPEAAGTRRETQYF; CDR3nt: TGTGCCAGCAGCCCCGAAGCCGCAGGGACTAGGCGAGAGACCCAGTACTTC
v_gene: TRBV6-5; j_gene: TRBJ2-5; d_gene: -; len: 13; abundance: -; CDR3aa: CASSYISQYPQYF; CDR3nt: TGTGCCAGCAGTTACATCTCCCAATATCCCCAGTACTTC
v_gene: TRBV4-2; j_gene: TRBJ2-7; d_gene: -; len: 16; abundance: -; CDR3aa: CASSQEGMTSSYEQYF; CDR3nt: TGTGCCAGCAGCCAAGAGGGGATGACCTCAAGCTACGAGCAGTACTTC
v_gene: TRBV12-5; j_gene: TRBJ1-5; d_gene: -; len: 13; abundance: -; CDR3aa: CASGPPPGSPQHF; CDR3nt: TGTGCTAGTGGTCCCCCCCCCGGATCGCCCCAGCATTTT
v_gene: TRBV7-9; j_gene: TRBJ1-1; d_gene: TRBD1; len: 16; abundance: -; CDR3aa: CASSQQGAGGSTEAFF; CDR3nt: TGTGCCAGCAGCCAACAGGGGGCAGGCGGGAGCACTGAAGCTTTCTTT
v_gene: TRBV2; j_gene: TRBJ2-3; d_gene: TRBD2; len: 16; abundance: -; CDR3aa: CASTLGTSGSRNTQYF; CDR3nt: TGTGCCAGCACCCTGGGGACTAGCGGGAGTAGGAATACGCAGTATTTT
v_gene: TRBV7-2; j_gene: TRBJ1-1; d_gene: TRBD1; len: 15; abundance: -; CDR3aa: CASSPRTGPNTEAFF; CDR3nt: TGTGCCAGCAGCCCGAGGACAGGGCCGAACACTGAAGCTTTCTTT
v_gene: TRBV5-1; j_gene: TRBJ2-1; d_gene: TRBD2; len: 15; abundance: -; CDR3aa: CASDVSGGAYNEQFF; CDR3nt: TGCGCCAGCGACGTTAGCGGGGGGGCCTACAATGAGCAGTTCTTC
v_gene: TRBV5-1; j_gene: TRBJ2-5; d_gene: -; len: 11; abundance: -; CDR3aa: CASSLAETQYF; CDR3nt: TGCGCCAGCAGCTTGGCAGAGACCCAGTACTTC
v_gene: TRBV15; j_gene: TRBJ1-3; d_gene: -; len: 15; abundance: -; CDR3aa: CATTSGANSGNTIYF; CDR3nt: TGTGCCACTACCTCAGGGGCCAACTCTGGAAACACCATATATTTT
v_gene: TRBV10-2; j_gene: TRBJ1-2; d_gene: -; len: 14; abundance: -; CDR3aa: CASRPWGGDYGYTF; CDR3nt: TGCGCCAGCAGGCCCTGGGGGGGCGATTATGGCTACACCTTC
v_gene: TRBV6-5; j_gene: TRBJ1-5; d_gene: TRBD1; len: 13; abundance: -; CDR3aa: CASQGERNQPQHF; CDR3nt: TGTGCCAGTCAGGGGGAGCGCAATCAGCCCCAGCATTTT
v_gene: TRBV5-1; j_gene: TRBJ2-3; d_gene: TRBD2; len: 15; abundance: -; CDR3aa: CASSSTSETVDTQYF; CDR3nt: TGCGCCAGCAGCTCGACTAGCGAAACAGTAGATACGCAGTATTTT
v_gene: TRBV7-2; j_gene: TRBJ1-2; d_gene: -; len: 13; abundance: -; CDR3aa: CASSLAGQGGYTF; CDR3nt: TGTGCCAGCAGCTTAGCGGGCCAGGGCGGCTACACCTTC
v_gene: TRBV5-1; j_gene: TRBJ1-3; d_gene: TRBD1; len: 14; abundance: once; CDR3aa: CASSLGQGGNTIYF; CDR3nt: TGCGCCAGCAGCTTGGGACAGGGCGGAAACACCATATATTTT
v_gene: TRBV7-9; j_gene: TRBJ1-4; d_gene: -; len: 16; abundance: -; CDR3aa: CASSLLGAATNEKLFF; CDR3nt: TGTGCCAGCAGCTTATTGGGGGCCGCAACTAATGAAAAACTGTTTTTT
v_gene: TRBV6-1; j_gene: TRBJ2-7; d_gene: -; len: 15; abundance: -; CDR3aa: CASIEQPFNPYEQYF; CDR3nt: TGTGCCAGCATCGAACAGCCATTTAACCCTTACGAGCAGTACTTC
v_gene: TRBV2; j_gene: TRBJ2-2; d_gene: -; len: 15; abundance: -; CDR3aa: CASHRDTANTGELFF; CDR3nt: TGTGCCAGCCACCGGGACACCGCGAACACCGGGGAGCTGTTTTTT